This T cell receptor (beta chain) was sequenced during a study of cytotoxic CD8 clonotypes in ibrutinib-treated CLL. Study-level background: Enrolment comprised approximately 10 relapsed/refractory and roughly 15 treatment-naive patients; 17 to 18 were IGHV unmutated. Across samples, productive templates numbered more than 200,000 and productive rearrangements reached 75,000 to 100,000 on average.

A word on this clone: Its antigen is currently unknown.

Profiled with immunoSEQ multiplex PCR; TCRdb holds only in-frame clones, not every one. The data contain 200,000 or so clones, roughly 79% of them singletons. Study-wide points: Clonality was higher at ibrutinib response and returned toward baseline at progression. Against age-matched healthy donors, baseline clonality ran higher and tracked circulating CD8+ T-cell counts.

Germline loops: CDR1 SGHAT, CDR2 FQNNGV. Trimming cost V 4 bases and J 0 bases, with 12 bases left between them. The CDR3 sequence is 15 residues long. This sequence originates from a human donor with chronic lymphocytic leukemia. This chain uses TRBV11-2 with TRBJ1-1, with D possibly matching TRBD1 (5 bases). Sequenced here: PBMCs, sampled after 12 months of ibrutinib treatment. The CDR3 region is CASSSRGAMNTEAFF. CDR3 sequence (DNA): TGTGCCAGCAGCTCGCGCGGGGCCATGAACACTGAAGCTTTCTTT.